A single sample gave rise to the 27 T cell receptor delta chains below, sequenced in a study of gamma-delta T cells after stem cell transplantation. TCRdb re-called the RT-PCR reads through CATT. The data show about 1,200 delta-chain clones, with about 2.3% seen just once and over 25% held by the top ten. Specimen: gamma-delta T cells. The receptors originated from a human donor. It is not recorded whose cells these are; they may come from a transplant donor.

Concerning this clone itself: A read error likely explains why the TCRdb protein, taken from a much larger clone, differs from this DNA's translation at residue 4; the protein shown is translated from the DNA. The rearrangement uses TRDV2 and TRDJ3, with TRDD3 matching over 10 bases. Germline CDR1 GEAIGNYY, CDR2 EKD. There are 20 residues in the CDR3. In DNA form, the CDR3 reads TGTGCCTGTGGCACCGTACTGGGGGATGCCAGCTCCTGGGACACCCGACAGATGTTTTTC. This translates into CACGTVLGDASSWDTRQMFF.

On this clone: The likely explanation is a read error, given a far larger clone one base away. In DNA, the CDR3 is TGTGCTCTTGGGGTCCTTTTCCCACCCCTTACCGATAAACCCATCTTT. Protein sequence: CALGVLFPPLTDKPIF. The chain joins TRDV1 to TRDJ1; D unclear. From germline, CDR1 is TSWWSYY and CDR2 QGS. CDR3 length equals 16 residues.

For this clone: TCRdb's listed protein matches a much larger clone and diverges from this DNA's translation at residue 8, likely through a read error; the protein shown comes from the DNA. The rearrangement joins TRDV2 to TRDJ1; D is uncertain. Germline lookup yields CDR1 GEAIGNYY and CDR2 EKD. This CDR3 has 17 amino acids. V was cut by 0 bases and J by 0 bases, with 16 bases left in between. CDR3: CACDTVGEGVHTDKLIF. Here the CDR3 DNA reads TGTGCCTGTGACACCGTAGGTGAGGGAGTCCACACCGATAAACTCATCTTT.

This clone was detected many times. A far larger clone is one base from this, pointing to a likely read error. The chain recombines TRDV2 with TRDJ1, with 12 bases lining up with TRDD3. The germline V gene has CDR1 GEAIGNYY and CDR2 EKD. This CDR3 region has 18 residues. The CDR3 sequence is CARDYVAGGYGDTDKLIF. The CDR3 coding sequence is TGTGCCCGTGACTATGTGGCTGGGGGATACGGGGACACCGATAAACTCATCTTT.

By share, this clone ranks as large. Other nucleotide sequences in the sample specify the same CDR3. This chain uses TRDV2 with TRDJ1; 12 positions match TRDD3. V shed 0 bases, J shed 2 bases, and the junction held 12 bases outside the gene matches. CDR1 is GEAIGNYY, CDR2 EKD, per germline. There are 19 residues in the CDR3. The CDR3: CACDTVGLGDTRRTDKLIF. Here the CDR3 DNA reads TGTGCCTGTGACACCGTGGGGCTGGGGGATACGCGTCGTACCGATAAACTCATCTTT.

In regard to this clone: This is likely an artifact of a read error, given a far larger clone one base away. This CDR3 is also generated by other DNA sequences in the sample. J is TRDJ1 and V is TRDV2; 12 bases fit TRDD3. CDR3 length: 21 residues. Germline-derived CDR1 and CDR2 are GEAIGNYY and EKD. The CDR3 nucleotides are TGTGCCTGTGACTCCCTTTCGGATCTGGGGGATACGCAAAGGAGGACCGATAAACTCATCTTC. This translates into CACDSLSDLGDTQRRTDKLIF.

Note on this clone: TCRdb's protein, taken from a much larger clone, differs from this DNA's translation at residue 11, likely owing to a read error; the protein displayed comes from the DNA. CDR3 coding DNA: TGTGCCTGTGACTCCCTCACTGGGGGACCATGCACCGATAAACTCATCTTT. Protein: CACDSLTGGPCTDKLIF. The chain links TRDV2 to TRDJ1; 9 bases align to TRDD3. V lost 3 bases, J lost 1 base, and 11 bases stayed unmatched. CDR1 and CDR2 from the germline V gene are GEAIGNYY and EKD. The CDR3 loop spans 17 amino acids.

This clone was seen a few times. With a far larger clone one base away, a read error is the likely cause. V usage is TRDV2 and J usage is TRDJ2, with 13 bases identical to TRDD3. Trimming took 3 bases from V and 4 from J; bases not matched to a gene: 25. This CDR3 has 23 residues. Per germline, CDR1 GEAIGNYY and CDR2 EKD. The CDR3 loop is CACDALPTYAKLGDTLGTAQLFF. The DNA of the CDR3 is TGTGCCTGTGACGCACTTCCTACGTACGCTAAACTGGGGGATACGCTAGGGACAGCACAACTCTTCTTT.

This clone turned up a few times. This likely traces to a read error, being one base from a far larger clone. The chain links TRDV2 to TRDJ4, with TRDD3 matching over 7 bases. Germline CDR1 and CDR2: GEAIGNYY and EKD. V was clipped by 5 bases and J by 0 bases; unmatched bases: 14. This CDR3 spans 16 amino acids. The chain's CDR3 is CACGTLVGDETRPLIF. CDR3 bases: TGTGCCTGTGGCACGCTGGTGGGGGACGAAACCAGACCCCTGATCTTT.

The table lists this clone with a few counts. The amino acid sequence in TCRdb belongs to a much larger clone and departs from this DNA's translation at residue 9, likely a sequencing read error; the sequence shown is translated from the DNA. The chain is built from TRDV2 and TRDJ1, with TRDD3 as a possible D gene (6 bases). CDR3 length: 18 amino acids. Trimming stripped 3 bases from V and 0 bases from J, with 22 bases between. Germline CDR1 reads GEAIGNYY; CDR2 reads EKD. The CDR3 here is CACDAMMGGTPHTDKLIF. The DNA of the CDR3 is TGTGCCTGTGACGCCATGATGGGGGGCACTCCTCACACCGATAAACTCATCTTT.

By its share, this clone is hyperexpanded. This CDR3 is also generated by other DNA sequences in the sample. The rearrangement joins TRDV2 to TRDJ1; 12 nucleotides line up with TRDD3. The CDR3 is 19 amino acids. Germline trimming cut 3 bases from V and 1 base from J; bases unmatched to any gene: 14. Per germline, CDR1 GEAIGNYY and CDR2 EKD. The CDR3 sequence is CACDSLLGDTRGSTDKLIF. Written as DNA, the CDR3 is TGTGCCTGTGACTCTCTACTGGGGGATACCAGGGGGTCCACCGATAAACTCATCTTT.

This clone is labeled large. The sample has other DNA sequences that encode this CDR3 too. V is TRDV2 and J is TRDJ1; 7 positions match TRDD3. This CDR3 contains 16 residues. J gave up 2 bases and V 0 bases, and 8 bases lay outside the gene matches. Germline V gene sequence: CDR1 GEAIGNYY, CDR2 EKD. The CDR3 loop is CACDTLGGRKTDKLIF. DNA for the CDR3: TGTGCCTGTGACACCCTGGGGGGCCGTAAGACCGATAAACTCATCTTT.

On this clone itself: The TCRdb protein, from a much larger clone, departs from this DNA's translation at residue 17, likely by read error; the protein shown derives from the DNA. This chain links TRDV2 with TRDJ1; 7 nucleotides match TRDD3. With the DNA end fitting TRDJ2 better, the J assignment may be wrong. This CDR3 has 18 amino acids. Germline assignment: CDR1 GEAIGNYY and CDR2 EKD. The DNA for the CDR3 is TGTGCCTGTGACGCCATGATGGGGGACACTCCTCACACCGATAAACTCTTCTTT. Protein product: CACDAMMGDTPHTDKLFF.

As for this clone: A far bigger clonotype differs at one base, so this is likely a read error. This chain uses TRDV2 with TRDJ1; 8 nucleotides agree with TRDD3. There are 23 residues in the CDR3. Trimming cost V 2 bases and J 0 bases; bases outside gene matches: 28. Germline V gene lookup returns CDR1 GEAIGNYY and CDR2 EKD. CDR3 coding DNA: TGTGCCTGTGACAACCTCCCTTCTGGTGCGGGGGATAATCTAGGAGGCTACACCGATAAACTCATCTTT. It translates to CACDNLPSGAGDNLGGYTDKLIF.

This clone came up a few times. TCRdb's protein for this DNA is that of a much larger clone and differs from the translation at residue 14, likely a read error; the protein shown is the DNA translation. This chain joins TRDV2 and TRDJ1; TRDD3 matches at 12 bases. This CDR3 has 18 residues. Germline CDR1 is GEAIGNYY and CDR2 is EKD. The CDR3 coding sequence is TGTGCCTGTGACAATGTACTGGGGGATACTAAGAACACCGGTAAACTCATCTTT. It yields the protein CACDNVLGDTKNTGKLIF.

A note on this clone: The protein held in TCRdb is that of a much larger clone and does not match this DNA's translation at residue 17, likely because of a read error; the protein shown is translated from the DNA. CDR3: CACDPITGGFPPYTDKPIF. As DNA, the CDR3 is TGTGCCTGTGATCCCATCACTGGGGGTTTTCCGCCCTACACCGATAAACCCATCTTT. This chain links TRDV2 with TRDJ1; 8 bases are a match to TRDD3. The CDR3 sequence is 19 residues long. Germline loops: CDR1 GEAIGNYY, CDR2 EKD.

Only a few counts were recorded for this clone. The TCRdb protein comes from a much larger clone and disagrees with this DNA's translation at residue 4, likely due to a read error; the protein given here is derived from the DNA. The chain employs TRDV2 and TRDJ3; 11 bases match TRDD3. Germline V gene lookup returns CDR1 GEAIGNYY and CDR2 EKD. The CDR3 runs to 19 residues. In DNA form, the CDR3 reads TGTGCCTGTTACACCGCTGGGGGATACCCGGACTGGGACACCCGACAGATGTTTTTC. The encoded protein is CACYTAGGYPDWDTRQMFF.

With regard to this clone: A junction boundary mismatches the germline segment, possibly from a read error. This same CDR3 is encoded by further DNA sequences in the sample. The genes are TRDV2 and TRDJ1, with D unclear. CDR3 length equals 15 residues. The germline V gene encodes CDR1 GEAIGNYY and CDR2 EKD. DNA of the CDR3: TGCGCCTGTGACACTTTGGACCGCTCCTCCGATAAACTCATCTTT. It is translated as CACDTLDRSSDKLIF.

This clone showed up just a few times. A far bigger clonotype differs at one base, so this is likely a read error. This CDR3 is also generated by other DNA sequences in the sample. The rearrangement links TRDV2 to TRDJ1; D uncertain. Trimming removed 1 base from V and 3 bases from J, with 14 bases in between. The CDR3 loop spans 15 amino acids. Germline values: CDR1 GEAIGNYY, CDR2 EKD. CDR3 sequence (DNA): TGTGCCTGTGACACTTTGGACCGCTCCTCCGATAAACTCATCTTT. Protein sequence: CACDTLDRSSDKLIF.

This clone was detected a few times. This likely came from a read error, as a far larger clone is one base away. The same CDR3 arises from other DNA sequences in this sample as well. V is TRDV2 and J is TRDJ1; TRDD3 matches 12 bases. The CDR3 has 19 amino acids. The V gene's germline CDR1 is GEAIGNYY and CDR2 EKD. In DNA form, the CDR3 reads TGTGCCTGTGACTCTCTACTGGGGGATACCAGGGGGTCCACCGATAAACTAATCTTT. Protein sequence: CACDSLLGDTRGSTDKLIF.

This clone was counted a few times. A far larger clone lies a single base away; this is likely a read error. Distinct nucleotide sequences in the sample also encode this CDR3. The chain employs TRDV2 and TRDJ1, with 10 bases lining up with TRDD3. With V trimmed by 7 bases and J by 0 bases, 22 bases remained unmatched. The CDR3 extends over 20 amino acids. CDR1 is GEAIGNYY and CDR2 is EKD in the germline V gene. CDR3 loop: CACDPLGDSGGQDNTDKLIF. DNA for the CDR3: TGTGCCTGCGACCCACTGGGGGATTCGGGTGGACAGGATAACACCGATAAACTCATCTTT.

This sequence joins TRDV2 and TRDJ1; TRDD3 agrees at 12 bases. Germline CDR1 is GEAIGNYY and CDR2 is EKD. The trim removed 3 bases at V and 1 base at J, leaving 8 bases unmatched. CDR3 length equals 17 residues. CDR3 loop: CACDSLLGDTATDKLIF. The CDR3 DNA sequence: TGTGCCTGTGACTCTCTACTGGGGGATACCGCCACCGATAAACTCATCTTT.

Notes on this clone: The translation of this DNA and the TCRdb protein of a much larger clone differ at residue 3, probably owing to a read error; the protein shown here is translated from the DNA. The DNA for the CDR3 is TGTGCCCGTGACCCACTGGGGGAGTACACCGATAAACTCATCTTT. This sequence encodes CARDPLGEYTDKLIF. The gene calls are TRDV2 and TRDJ1; TRDD3 matches at 9 bases. Germline V gene data show CDR1 as GEAIGNYY and CDR2 as EKD. This CDR3 has 15 amino acids.

This clone was picked up a small number of times. The TCRdb protein comes from a much larger clone and disagrees with this DNA's translation at residue 4, likely due to a read error; the protein given here is derived from the DNA. The J gene is TRDJ1, the V gene TRDV2, with 9 bases identical to TRDD3. Unmatched junction bases numbered 19, after V lost 6 bases and J lost 0 bases. The V gene's germline CDR1 is GEAIGNYY and CDR2 EKD. There are 19 residues in the CDR3. The CDR3 coding sequence is TGTGCCTGTAACATGATCCTGGGGGATCCTAAACCTTACACCGATAAACTCATCTTT. Translated, it gives CACNMILGDPKPYTDKLIF.

This clone was observed a handful of times. A read error likely explains why the TCRdb protein, taken from a much larger clone, differs from this DNA's translation at residue 7; the protein shown is translated from the DNA. The V gene is TRDV2, the J gene TRDJ3; 7 nucleotides agree with TRDD3. The CDR3 covers 20 residues. J gave up 0 bases and V 0 bases, and 10 bases lay outside the gene matches. CDR1 and CDR2 (germline): GEAIGNYY, EKD. The CDR3 nucleotides read TGTGCCTGTGACACCGTACCGGGGGATGCCAGCTCCTGGGACACCCGACAGATGTTTTTC. Residues: CACDTVPGDASSWDTRQMFF.

On this clone itself: This DNA translates differently at residue 6 from the TCRdb protein, which is that of a much larger clone; a read error is likely, and the protein shown is the DNA's own translation. The chain carries TRDV2 and TRDJ3; weak D call: TRDD3 (6 bases). CDR1 and CDR2 from the germline V gene are GEAIGNYY and EKD. Trimming removed 2 bases at V and 0 bases at J, with 16 bases between. There are 19 residues in the CDR3. CDR3 amino acids: CACDREAGESSWDTRQMFF. DNA for the CDR3: TGTGCCTGTGACAGAGAGGCTGGGGAAAGCTCCTGGGACACCCGACAGATGTTTTTC.

The sample holds a few counts of this clone. The TCRdb protein comes from a much larger clone and disagrees with this DNA's translation at residue 5, likely due to a read error; the protein given here is derived from the DNA. The V gene is TRDV2, the J gene TRDJ3; 8 bases align to TRDD3. This CDR3 has 19 amino acids. V lost 3 bases and J lost 0; bases outside the gene matches: 9. Germline CDR1 reads GEAIGNYY; CDR2 reads EKD. The CDR3 protein is CACDAPGGPSSWDTRQMFF. The CDR3 nucleotides read TGTGCCTGTGACGCCCCTGGGGGACCGAGCTCCTGGGACACCCGACAGATGTTTTTC.